This T cell receptor (beta chain) was identified during a study of T-cell memory formation after mild COVID-19. Whole-study context: The TCR clusters were mostly specific to one donor.

The CDR3 extends over 16 amino acids. Germline V lookup: CDR1 LGHNA, CDR2 YNFKEQ. For this clonotype: The antigen is not known. Its ends do not fully match the called genes, so a read error is possible.

It was 5'RACE with constant-segment primers that produced the TCR alpha and TCR beta cDNA libraries, which carried sample barcodes and UMIs. MiXCR, applied by TCRdb to the 5' RACE reads, yields one record per CDR3 protein. Of about 430,000 distinct CDR3 sequences in the sample, 20% to 25% were seen once. General observations from the study: In second-wave clones peaking day 37, SARS-CoV-2 specificity remained unconfirmed.

The chain joins TRBV4-2 to TRBJ2-5; the D is unclear. This sequence originates from an adult woman who had mild COVID-19 (a few samples of this study predate the infection). Cell type and time point are not known. Sequenced sample: PBMCs or a T cell subset sorted from them (not recorded which). The CDR3 sequence: CTSSQDLSNLQETQYF. The CDR3 DNA reads TGTACCAGCAGCCAAGACCTGTCCAACCTTCAAGAGACCCAGTACTTC.